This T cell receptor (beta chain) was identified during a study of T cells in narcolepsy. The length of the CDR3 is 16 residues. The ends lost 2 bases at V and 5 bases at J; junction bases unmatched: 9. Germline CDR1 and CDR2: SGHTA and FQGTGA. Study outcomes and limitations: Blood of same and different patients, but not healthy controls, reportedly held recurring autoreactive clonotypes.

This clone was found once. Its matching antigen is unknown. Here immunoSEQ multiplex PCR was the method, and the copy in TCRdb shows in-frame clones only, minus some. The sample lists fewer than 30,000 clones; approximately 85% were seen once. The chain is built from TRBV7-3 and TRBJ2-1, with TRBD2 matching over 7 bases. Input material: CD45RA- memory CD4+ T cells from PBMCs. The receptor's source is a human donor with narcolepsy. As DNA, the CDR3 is TGTGCCAGCAGCTTATCGTCGACTAGCACAAACAATGAGCAGTTCTTC. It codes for CASSLSSTSTNNEQFF. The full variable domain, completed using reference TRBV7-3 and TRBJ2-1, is GAGVSQTPSNKVTEKGKYVELRCDPISGHTALYWYRQSLGQGPEFLIYFQGTGAADDSGLPNDRFFAVRPEGSVSTLKIQRTERGDSAVYLCASSLSSTSTNNEQFFGPGTRLTVL.